Each of the 27 T cell receptor beta chains below was sequenced from the same sample in a study of a mutant IDH1 vaccine in newly diagnosed glioma. Specified time point: baseline, week 1 (first vaccination visit). The treatment denotes: pre-vaccination baseline after standard-of-care therapy. Sequencing was performed with immunoSEQ multiplex PCR; in TCRdb, only in-frame clones are kept and a portion is missing. The profile shows roughly 41,000 clones, roughly 80% of them singletons. Sequenced material: PBMCs, taken from a glioma patient treated with radiotherapy, temozolomide or both. The receptor set was obtained from a man aged 40-50 years with glioma. Some clones in this sample may be carry-over from other donors' samples.

The chain is built from TRBV28 and TRBJ2-7; D gene uncertain. The CDR3 runs to 12 residues. The V end was cut by 2 bases, the J end by 5 bases, with 7 bases between. Germline V gene data show CDR1 as MDHEN and CDR2 as SYDVKM. The DNA of the CDR3 is TGTGCCAGCAGTTTAAGGCCCGACGAGCAGTACTTC. Translated, it gives CASSLRPDEQYF.

The chain couples TRBV7-2 to TRBJ2-1; possibly TRBD2 for D (6 bases). This CDR3 is built from 15 residues. The ends were cut back, 5 bases at V and 9 bases at J, with 20 bases in the middle. Per germline, CDR1 SGHTA and CDR2 FQGNSA. The CDR3 sequence: CASSPREGGISEQFF. CDR3 in DNA: TGTGCCAGCAGCCCCAGGGAAGGAGGGATTTCTGAGCAGTTCTTC.

The chain uses TRBV13 and TRBJ1-5, with 9 nucleotides matching TRBD1. The CDR3 is 14 amino acids. Germline CDR1 and CDR2: PRHDT and FYEKMQ (reference sequence). J was trimmed by 7 bases and V by 2 bases; bases with no gene match: 3. DNA for the CDR3: TGTGCCAGCAGCTTAAAGGGACAGGGCCAGCCCCAGCATTTT. Translating it yields CASSLKGQGQPQHF. Combining the CDR3 with reference TRBV13 and TRBJ1-5 gives the whole variable domain AAGVIQSPRHLIKEKRETATLKCYPIPRHDTVYWYQQGPGQDPQFLISFYEKMQSDKGSIPDRFSAQQFSDYHSELNMSSLELGDSALYFCASSLKGQGQPQHFGDGTRLSIL.

The chain employs TRBV5-4 and TRBJ2-7, with a possible D match to TRBD1 (6 bases). Germline CDR1 SGHNT, CDR2 YYREEE (reference sequence). The CDR3 consists of 15 residues. Trimming pared 4 bases from V and 8 bases from J, leaving 22 bases between. The CDR3 DNA sequence: TGTGCCAGCAGCCCGAATAGGGGTGGGGGCCCTCAGCAGTACTTC. It yields the protein CASSPNRGGGPQQYF.

The chain combines TRBV7-2 with TRBJ2-7; D is unresolved. The V end lost 6 bases, the J end lost 6 bases, and 15 bases lay between the germline ends. Germline V gives CDR1 SGHTA, CDR2 FQGNSA. This CDR3 is built from 13 residues. CDR3 sequence reads: CASSPDGWGEQYF. The CDR3 nucleotides are TGTGCCAGCAGTCCTGATGGGTGGGGCGAGCAGTACTTC.

The genes are TRBV4-1 and TRBJ1-5, with D tentatively TRBD1 (6 bases). Germline CDR1 reads MGHRA; CDR2 reads YSYEKL. There are 15 residues in the CDR3. Trimming took 4 bases from V and 2 from J, leaving 12 bases between them. The CDR3 DNA reads TGCGCCAGCAGCCCTGGACAGATAGGCAATCAGCCCCAGCATTTT. It specifies CASSPGQIGNQPQHF.

The chain has TRBV5-1 and TRBJ2-1; TRBD1 is a possible D gene (5 bases). This CDR3 is 15 amino acids long. V lost 4 bases, J lost 4 bases, and 15 bases lay in between. The germline V gene encodes CDR1 SGHRS and CDR2 YFSETQ. CDR3 in amino acids: CASSPEGRQYNEQFF. As DNA, the CDR3 is TGCGCCAGCAGCCCCGAAGGACGACAGTACAATGAGCAGTTCTTC.

J is TRBJ1-2 and V is TRBV5-4, with D maybe TRBD1 (6 bases). Trimming took 4 bases from V and 7 from J, leaving 14 bases between them. Per the germline V gene, CDR1 is SGHNT and CDR2 is YYREEE (reference sequence). This CDR3 is 13 amino acids long. The CDR3 DNA is TGTGCCAGCAGCCGAACAGGGTTAGGTGGCTACACCTTC. Translating gives CASSRTGLGGYTF.

This chain joins TRBV5-1 and TRBJ2-5; the D is unclear. The V end lost 4 bases, the J end lost 4 bases, and 14 bases lay between the germline ends. From germline, CDR1 is SGHRS and CDR2 YFSETQ. This CDR3 has 14 amino acids. Written as DNA, the CDR3 is TGCGCCAGCAGCCCCCAGCCGCGCGGAGAGACCCAGTACTTC. Translated: CASSPQPRGETQYF.

This chain uses TRBV5-1 with TRBJ2-7, with D tentatively TRBD1 or TRBD2 (5 bases each). The germline V gene has CDR1 SGHRS and CDR2 YFSETQ. This CDR3 region has 14 residues. Trimming pared 1 base from V and 3 bases from J, leaving 11 bases between. CDR3 in amino acids: CASSLPGTFYEQYF. DNA for the CDR3: TGCGCCAGCAGCTTGCCGGGGACCTTCTACGAGCAGTACTTC.

This clone has more than one count but fewer than ten. The chain has TRBV5-1 and TRBJ1-1; 8 bases fit TRBD1. The CDR3 sequence is 11 residues long. V shed 7 bases, J shed 7 bases, and the junction held 3 bases outside the gene matches. CDR1 SGHRS and CDR2 YFSETQ come from the germline V gene. CDR3 amino acids: CASGGTGEAFF. For the CDR3, the DNA is TGCGCCAGCGGAGGGACAGGTGAAGCTTTCTTT.

A few counts support this clone. J is TRBJ1-5 and V is TRBV9; TRBD1 matches at 7 bases. This CDR3 contains 14 residues. Germline V lookup: CDR1 SGDLS, CDR2 YYNGEE. V trimming: 3 bases; J trimming: 4 bases; junction bases outside the gene matches: 4. The chain's CDR3 is CASSAGTANQPQHF. The CDR3, as DNA: TGTGCCAGCAGCGCAGGGACAGCAAATCAGCCCCAGCATTTT.

The J gene is TRBJ1-2, the V gene TRBV19; 9 bases are a match to TRBD1. Germline CDR1 is LNHDA and CDR2 is SQIVND (reference sequence). This CDR3 contains 15 residues. With V trimmed by 4 bases and J by 6 bases, 9 bases remained unmatched. CDR3 sequence reads: CASSTYTGGGNGYTF. Here the CDR3 DNA reads TGTGCCAGTAGTACCTACACAGGGGGCGGAAATGGCTACACCTTC.

In this sample, this clone turned up a few times. The chain carries TRBV27 and TRBJ1-2; D is unresolved. The CDR3 contains 12 residues. Germline CDR1 MNHEY, CDR2 SMNVEV (reference sequence). V lost 5 bases, J lost 0 bases, and 4 bases lay in between. CDR3 sequence reads: CASSTPNYGYTF. DNA for the CDR3: TGTGCCAGCAGTACCCCTAACTATGGCTACACCTTC.

The V call is TRBV5-5, the J call TRBJ2-4, with TRBD1 identical over 9 bases. The CDR3 consists of 18 residues. V was pared by 4 bases and J by 0 bases, with 11 bases of the junction left unmatched. The germline gives CDR1 SGHKS, CDR2 YYEKEE (reference sequence). The CDR3 spells CASSQPGQGGVAKNIQYF. The DNA for the CDR3 is TGTGCCAGCAGCCAGCCGGGACAGGGAGGAGTAGCCAAAAACATTCAGTACTTC. The variable domain in full, completed from reference TRBV5-5 and TRBJ2-4, reads DAGVTQSPTHLIKTRGQQVTLRCSPISGHKSVSWYQQVLGQGPQFIFQYYEKEERGRGNFPDRFSARQFPNYSSELNVNALLLGDSALYLCASSQPGQGGVAKNIQYFGAGTRLSVL.

The rearrangement uses TRBV6-5 and TRBJ2-7; weak D call: TRBD2 (6 bases). Per the germline V gene, CDR1 is MNHEY and CDR2 is SVGAGI. Trimming removed 6 bases from V and 6 bases from J, with 21 bases in between. This CDR3 comprises 15 residues. CDR3 in DNA: TGTGCCAGCAGACCGGGGGATAGAGAATCGATCGAGCAGTACTTC. The encoded protein is CASRPGDRESIEQYF.

The genes are TRBV5-4 and TRBJ2-7, with 11 positions matching TRBD1. Germline CDR1 and CDR2: SGHNT and YYREEE (reference sequence). This CDR3 is 16 amino acids long. V shed 4 bases and J 6 bases; nucleotides not matched to a gene: 12. The CDR3 spells CASSLKSGTGGGEQYF. The CDR3 nucleotides are TGTGCCAGCAGCCTGAAATCCGGGACAGGGGGAGGCGAGCAGTACTTC.

J is TRBJ2-1 and V is TRBV5-1, with D unclear. There are 14 residues in the CDR3. Per the germline V gene, CDR1 is SGHRS and CDR2 is YFSETQ. Trimming left V 7 bases short and J 6 bases short, with 17 bases between. CDR3 sequence reads: CASSTPSPPNEQFF. The CDR3 DNA sequence: TGCGCCAGCTCTACCCCGAGCCCTCCCAATGAGCAGTTCTTC.

This clone was counted once. This chain joins TRBV28 and TRBJ1-1; D is ambiguous. V dropped 2 bases and J dropped 0 bases, with 7 bases sitting between them. The germline CDR1 and CDR2 sequences are MDHEN and SYDVKM. The CDR3 contains 14 residues. The CDR3 DNA follows: TGTGCCAGCAGTTTAGGGCAGATGAACACTGAAGCTTTCTTT. It specifies CASSLGQMNTEAFF.

This clone was counted a single time. The DNA of the CDR3 is TGTGCCAGCAGCATTCGGGGAGGCGGGGAGCTGTTTTTT. Protein sequence: CASSIRGGGELFF. The chain uses TRBV4-2 and TRBJ2-2, with D possibly being TRBD2 (6 bases). Per the germline V gene, CDR1 is LGHNA and CDR2 is YNFKEQ. The CDR3 totals 13 residues. V gave up 5 bases and J gave up 7 bases, with 11 bases separating them.

This chain joins TRBV19 and TRBJ2-7; 7 bases match TRBD2. The ends lost 3 bases at V and 2 bases at J; junction bases unmatched: 10. The germline gives CDR1 LNHDA, CDR2 SQIVND (reference sequence). CDR3 length: 16 amino acids. CDR3 DNA: TGTGCCAGTAGTATGGGGCAGGGAGGGTTTGCCTACGAGCAGTACTTC. It encodes CASSMGQGGFAYEQYF.

The chain joins TRBV5-1 to TRBJ2-5, with D tentatively TRBD2 (6 bases). This CDR3 comprises 13 residues. V was shortened by 7 bases and J by 5 bases, with 15 bases between the two germline ends. Germline V gene lookup returns CDR1 SGHRS and CDR2 YFSETQ. This CDR3 reads CASRETDRETQYF. The CDR3, as DNA: TGCGCCAGCCGGGAGACAGATCGGGAGACCCAGTACTTC.

J is TRBJ2-7 and V is TRBV5-4; TRBD2 matches at 12 bases. Per germline, CDR1 SGHNT and CDR2 YYREEE (reference sequence). The junction had 7 bases not matched to a gene; V was cut back by 4 bases and J by 5 bases. The CDR3 covers 15 residues. CDR3 residues: CASSRGLAGLNEQYF. For the CDR3, the DNA is TGTGCCAGCAGCCGAGGACTAGCGGGGCTCAACGAGCAGTACTTC.

The CDR3 nucleotides read TGTGCCTGGAGTGTATTACAGGGAGGCGAGCAGTACTTC. The encoded protein is CAWSVLQGGEQYF. This chain connects TRBV30 to TRBJ2-7; D is tentatively TRBD1 or TRBD2 (6 bases each). The germline CDR1 and CDR2 sequences are GTSNPN and SVGIG (reference sequence). Trimming pared 0 bases from V and 6 bases from J, leaving 12 bases between. The CDR3 loop spans 13 amino acids.

This clone was seen once. This chain joins TRBV28 and TRBJ1-5; D remains ambiguous. V lost 5 bases and J lost 0, with 11 bases in between. CDR1 and CDR2 (germline): MDHEN, SYDVKM. CDR3 length: 15 amino acids. This chain's CDR3 is CASSPPGYSNQPQHF. CDR3 nucleotides: TGTGCCAGCAGTCCGCCGGGATATAGCAATCAGCCCCAGCATTTT.

The gene calls are TRBV5-6 and TRBJ1-5; the D gene is possibly TRBD1 (5 bases). V lost 4 bases to trimming and J lost 0 bases, with 20 bases between them. The CDR3 contains 18 residues. Germline CDR1 is SGHDT and CDR2 is YYEEEE. The CDR3 region is CASSRGPLTFNSNQPQHF. Written as DNA, the CDR3 is TGTGCCAGCAGCCGGGGACCGCTGACGTTTAATAGCAATCAGCCCCAGCATTTT.

This sequence joins TRBV30 and TRBJ1-3, with 7 positions matching TRBD1. Germline V gene data show CDR1 as GTSNPN and CDR2 as SVGIG (reference sequence). The V and J ends lost 1 base and 3 bases, in that order; junction bases with no gene match: 6. The CDR3 is made up of 15 amino acids. The CDR3 loop reads CAWSDTGARGNTIYF. The CDR3 bases are TGTGCCTGGAGTGATACAGGGGCGCGTGGAAACACCATATATTTT.